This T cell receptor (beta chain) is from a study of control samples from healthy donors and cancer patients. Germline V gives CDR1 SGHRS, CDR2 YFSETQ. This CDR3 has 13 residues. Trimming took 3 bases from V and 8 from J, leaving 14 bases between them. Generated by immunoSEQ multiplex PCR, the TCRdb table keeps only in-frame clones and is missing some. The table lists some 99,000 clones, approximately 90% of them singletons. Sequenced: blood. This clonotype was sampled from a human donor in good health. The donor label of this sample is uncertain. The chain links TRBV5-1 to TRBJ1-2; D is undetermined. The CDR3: CASSSPGSDGYTF. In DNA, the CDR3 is TGCGCCAGCAGCTCCCCCGGATCTGACGGCTACACCTTC.